The rows below give T cell receptor beta chains drawn from one sample of a study of cytomegalovirus exposure and HLA in healthy donors. TCRdb's copy holds only in-frame clones and misses some; the assay was immunoSEQ multiplex PCR. The sample comprises more than 90,000 clones, around 73% of which are singletons, and over 3.5% rests with the top ten. The sample comprised PBMCs. The receptor set was obtained from a woman between 35 and 50 years old in good health and CMV-seropositive. CDR3s include the opening cysteine and the closing phenylalanine or tryptophan. Fields, in order: V gene, D gene, J gene, clone size, CDR3 DNA, CDR3 protein. The D gene is left open where the match is weak. Only part of the rows carry a size: once, few, many, or a class if the clone is expanded.

>TRBV2|TRBD1|TRBJ2-5|-
TGTGCCAGACAGGGGGCCGAGACCCAGTACTTC
CARQGAETQYF
>TRBV28|-|TRBJ1-4|few
TGTGCCAGCAGTTTATGGATGTCAGATAATGAAAAACTGTTTTTT
CASSLWMSDNEKLFF
>TRBV30|-|TRBJ2-7|few
TGTGCCTGGAGTGTACGACTTCGGGAGCAGTACTTC
CAWSVRLREQYF
>TRBV5-1|-|TRBJ2-1|-
TGCGCCAGCAGCTCAGACTACAATGAGCAGTTCTTC
CASSSDYNEQFF
>TRBV5-6|-|TRBJ1-5|-
TGTGCCGGCAGCTTGAATTGGGGCGACAAAAATCAGCCCCAGCATTTT
CAGSLNWGDKNQPQHF
>TRBV18|-|TRBJ2-1|-
TGTGCCAGCTCAACGAAATTCTCGGACAATGAGCAGTTCTTC
CASSTKFSDNEQFF
>TRBV7-6|-|TRBJ2-7|-
TGTGCCAGCAGCCTAGGTACCGCGGACTACGAGCAGTACTTC
CASSLGTADYEQYF
>TRBV4-1|TRBD1|TRBJ2-3|few
TGCGCCAGCAGCCAAGATTGGACAGGGGTTCTCACAGATACGCAGTATTTT
CASSQDWTGVLTDTQYF
>TRBV4-1|-|TRBJ1-1|once
TGCGCCAGCAGCCAAGATACCAGGAAAGCTTTCTTT
CASSQDTRKAFF
>TRBV5-1|TRBD1|TRBJ2-1|few
TGCGCCAGCAGCTTCGGGACAGGAACCTACAATGAGCAGTTCTTC
CASSFGTGTYNEQFF
>TRBV4-1|TRBD1|TRBJ2-7|-
TGCGCCAGCAGCCCCCGGGACAGATTCTACGAGCAGTACTTC
CASSPRDRFYEQYF
>TRBV5-8|-|TRBJ1-3|-
TGTGCCAGCAGCTTGGTTGGGGCTTACTCTGGAAACACCATATATTTT
CASSLVGAYSGNTIYF